This is a list of T cell receptor beta chains from one sample in a study of blood T cell repertoires in COVID-19. The protocol was immunoSEQ multiplex PCR, while the TCRdb copy is restricted to in-frame clones and leaves out a portion. This table holds about 240,000 clones, approximately 85% found once. The sample taken for sequencing was peripheral blood. The receptors shown here come from a woman aged 80 or over with COVID-19, enrolled during active disease. CDR3s include the opening cysteine and the closing phenylalanine or tryptophan. The D gene is left open where the match is weak. Some rows mark clone size as missing; the rest say once, few, many or name a class of expanded clone.

cdr3_aa cdr3_nt clone_size v_call d_call j_call
CASSYSGSSYEQYF TGTGCCAGTAGCTACAGTGGGAGCTCCTACGAGCAGTACTTC - TRBV19 - TRBJ2-7
CASSLVAGSTDTQYF TGCGCCAGCAGCTTGGTAGCGGGTAGCACAGATACGCAGTATTTT - TRBV5-1 TRBD2 TRBJ2-3
CASRGGSGGVQFF TGTGCCAGCAGGGGCGGTAGCGGGGGGGTGCAGTTCTTC - TRBV2 TRBD2 TRBJ2-1
CASSLGQNQPQHF TGTGCCAGCAGCTTAGGACAAAATCAGCCCCAGCATTTT - TRBV7-2 - TRBJ1-5
CASSFLSQADTQYF TGTGCCAGCAGTTTCCTTTCACAGGCCGATACGCAGTATTTT - TRBV11-2 - TRBJ2-3
CASSLYQMNTEAFF TGCGCCAGCAGCTTGTACCAGATGAACACTGAAGCTTTCTTT - TRBV5-1 - TRBJ1-1
CASRRGLVGQETQYF TGCGCCAGCCGGCGCGGGCTAGTGGGACAAGAGACCCAGTACTTC - TRBV5-1 - TRBJ2-5
CATSDSGTGAYEQYF TGTGCCACCAGTGACTCCGGGACAGGGGCCTACGAGCAGTACTTC - TRBV24-1 TRBD1 TRBJ2-7
CAWSSKGAGTDEAFF TGTGCCTGGAGTTCGAAGGGGGCCGGAACTGATGAAGCTTTCTTT few TRBV30 TRBD1 TRBJ1-1
CASSHVRLAINEQFF TGTGCCAGCAGCCATGTCCGACTAGCTATCAATGAGCAGTTCTTC - TRBV3-1/TRBV3-2 TRBD2 TRBJ2-1
CASSEAGLRTGFYGYTF TGTGCCAGCAGTGAAGCTGGACTGCGGACAGGTTTTTATGGCTACACCTTC - TRBV6-1 TRBD1 TRBJ1-2
CASSSGQGYETQYF TGTGCCAGCAGCTCGGGACAGGGGTATGAGACCCAGTACTTC - TRBV7-2 TRBD1 TRBJ2-5
CASNSGLYEQYF TGTGCCAGCAACAGCGGGCTCTACGAGCAGTACTTC - TRBV25-1 - TRBJ2-7
CASGQGSQPQHF TGTGCCAGCGGACAGGGGTCTCAGCCCCAGCATTTT - TRBV27 TRBD1 TRBJ1-5
CAWSRTSGRYEQYF TGTGCCTGGAGTAGGACTAGCGGGAGGTACGAGCAGTACTTC - TRBV30 TRBD2 TRBJ2-7
CASTWDRLNTEAFF TGTGCCAGCACCTGGGACAGGCTGAACACTGAAGCTTTCTTT - TRBV2 TRBD1 TRBJ1-1
CASSLRTGQAFF TGTGCCAGCAGTTTACGGACAGGGCAAGCTTTCTTT - TRBV28 TRBD1 TRBJ1-1
CASSLGVQGGYTF TGTGCCAGCAGCTTAGGGGTTCAGGGTGGCTACACCTTC - TRBV7-2 - TRBJ1-2
CASSFQEAGTQYF TGTGCCAGCAGCTTCCAAGAGGCGGGTACGCAGTATTTT - TRBV3-1/TRBV3-2 - TRBJ2-3
CASRRGTPSGNTIYF TGTGCCAGCAGAAGGGGGACACCCTCTGGAAACACCATATATTTT - TRBV6-5 - TRBJ1-3
CATSRGRGNTEAFF TGTGCCACCAGTAGGGGGCGGGGGAACACTGAAGCTTTCTTT - TRBV15 TRBD1 TRBJ1-1
CASSLPGSQETQYF TGCGCCAGCAGCTTGCCTGGGAGTCAAGAGACCCAGTACTTC - TRBV5-1 - TRBJ2-5
CASSFRRGSPTGELFF TGCGCCAGCAGCTTTCGGCGGGGGAGTCCCACCGGGGAGCTGTTTTTT - TRBV5-1 TRBD2 TRBJ2-2
CASRGLGEQFF TGTGCCAGCAGGGGACTTGGTGAGCAGTTCTTC - TRBV12-3/TRBV12-4 - TRBJ2-1
CASSYTGNYGYTF TGTGCCAGCAGTTACACAGGGAACTATGGCTACACCTTC - TRBV12-3/TRBV12-4 - TRBJ1-2
CASSLGTGLDNQPQHF TGTGCCAGCAGCTTAGGGACAGGGTTGGACAATCAGCCCCAGCATTTT - TRBV7-9 TRBD1 TRBJ1-5
CASSLDDEQYF TGTGCCAGCAGCCTAGACGACGAGCAGTACTTC - TRBV3-1/TRBV3-2 - TRBJ2-7
CASSPGAGAVEQYF TGTGCCAGCTCACCGGGGGCGGGGGCGGTCGAGCAGTACTTC - TRBV18 - TRBJ2-7
CASSQDRRANTEAFF TGTGCCAGCAGCCAAGACAGGCGGGCGAACACTGAAGCTTTCTTT - TRBV4-2 - TRBJ1-1
CASSFSTPGNTIYF TGTGCCAGCAGCTTTTCAACACCTGGAAACACCATATATTTT - TRBV7-8 - TRBJ1-3
CASSSTGTSKYF TGTGCCAGCAGCTCGACCGGGACTAGCAAGTACTTC - TRBV7-9 TRBD2 TRBJ2-7
CASSQILAGGSYEQYF TGTGCCAGCAGCCAAATACTAGCGGGGGGCTCCTACGAGCAGTACTTC - TRBV7-8 TRBD2 TRBJ2-7
CASSSPGSRAFF TGTGCCAGCAGCTCCCCCGGTAGTCGAGCTTTCTTT - TRBV7-3 - TRBJ1-1
CASVSFAGDTGELFF TGCGCCAGCGTTTCCTTCGCGGGGGACACCGGGGAGCTGTTTTTT - TRBV5-1 TRBD2 TRBJ2-2
CASSPKPSGSSDTQYF TGTGCCAGCTCACCGAAGCCTAGCGGGAGTTCAGATACGCAGTATTTT - TRBV18 TRBD2 TRBJ2-3
CASRRREINEQFF TGTGCCAGCAGGAGGCGGGAGATCAATGAGCAGTTCTTC - TRBV28 TRBD2 TRBJ2-1
CASRMAEGAYGYTF TGTGCCAGCAGGATGGCAGAGGGGGCTTATGGCTACACCTTC - TRBV7-9 TRBD1 TRBJ1-2
CASSRSSGSADTQYF TGTGCCAGCAGTCGATCTAGCGGGTCCGCAGATACGCAGTATTTT few TRBV2 TRBD2 TRBJ2-3
CASSFGTGTNEKLFF TGCGCCAGCAGCTTCGGGACAGGGACTAATGAAAAACTGTTTTTT once TRBV5-1 TRBD1 TRBJ1-4
CASSSQGLGNTIYF TGTGCCAGCAGCTCACAGGGGCTCGGAAACACCATATATTTT - TRBV5-4 TRBD1 TRBJ1-3
CASTTRDWSRGYTF TGTGCCAGTACCACAAGGGACTGGAGCCGGGGCTACACCTTC - TRBV19 - TRBJ1-2